The TCR beta chain under discussion was sequenced for a study of shared clonotypes between healthy human individuals. Several immunoSEQ plates received, in even portions, the genomic DNA of each subset. Repertoires were generated with immunoSEQ multiplex PCR, while TCRdb's copy carries only in-frame clones and drops some. The sample contains 2 million to 2.5 million clones, under 97% of which appear only once. There were only Caucasian adults among the donors, and all lived in Nashville, Tennessee. V was pared by 3 bases and J by 10 bases, with 3 bases of the junction left unmatched. Germline V CDR1 and CDR2: SNHLY, FYNNEI. The CDR3 has 13 residues. Overall study results and limits: Naive CD4 clonotype sharing across several donors was around 5%.

On this clone itself: As yet, its antigen is unknown.

The rearrangement uses TRBV2 and TRBJ1-6; 7 nucleotides agree with TRBD1. This receptor was obtained from a man aged 18-30 years in good health. Material for sequencing was naive CD4+ T cells sorted from blood. Subset here: CD45RA+ positively selected. The chain's CDR3 is CASSETGRSPLHF. For the CDR3, the DNA is TGTGCCAGCAGTGAGACAGGGAGATCACCCCTCCACTTT. Looking up the rest from reference TRBV2 and TRBJ1-6 gives the full variable domain: EPEVTQTPSHQVTQMGQEVILRCVPISNHLYFYWYRQILGQKVEFLVSFYNNEISEKSEIFDDQFSVERPDGSNFTLKIRSTKLEDSAMYFCASSETGRSPLHFGNGTRLTVT.